This TCR beta chain was profiled in a study of T cell responses to AZD1222 COVID-19 vaccine. In its sample, this clone was seen a few times. Generated by immunoSEQ multiplex PCR, the TCRdb table keeps only in-frame clones and is missing some. The sample consists of some 110,000 clones, less than 90% of them appearing once. Germline V CDR1 and CDR2: SGHAT, FQNNGV. CDR3 length: 14 residues. Unmatched junction bases numbered 2, after V lost 1 base and J lost 4 bases. Source: peripheral blood, taken on day 0 of AZD1222 vaccination. The chain carries TRBV11-2 and TRBJ2-3; 7 bases fit TRBD2. This sequence was found in an adult in good health. CDR3 nucleotides: TGTGCCAGCAGCTTAGTGGGGGGGGCAGATACGCAGTATTTT. Protein product: CASSLVGGADTQYF.